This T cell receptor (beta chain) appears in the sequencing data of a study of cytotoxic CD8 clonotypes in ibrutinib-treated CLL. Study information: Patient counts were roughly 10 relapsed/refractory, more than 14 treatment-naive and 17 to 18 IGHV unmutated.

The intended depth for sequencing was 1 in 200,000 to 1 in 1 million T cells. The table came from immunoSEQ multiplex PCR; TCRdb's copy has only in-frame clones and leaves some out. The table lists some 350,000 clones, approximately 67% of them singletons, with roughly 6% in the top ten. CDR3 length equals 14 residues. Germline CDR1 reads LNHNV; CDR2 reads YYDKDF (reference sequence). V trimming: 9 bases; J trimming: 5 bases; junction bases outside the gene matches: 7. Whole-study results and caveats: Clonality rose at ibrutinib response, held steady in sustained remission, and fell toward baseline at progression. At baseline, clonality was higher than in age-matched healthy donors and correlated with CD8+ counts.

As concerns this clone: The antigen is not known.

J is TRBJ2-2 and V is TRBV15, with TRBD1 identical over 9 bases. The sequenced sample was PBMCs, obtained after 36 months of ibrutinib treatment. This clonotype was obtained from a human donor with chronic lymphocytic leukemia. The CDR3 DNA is TGTGCCACTCTCGGGACAGGGAGGACCGGGGAGCTGTTTTTT. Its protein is CATLGTGRTGELFF.